The 21 T cell receptor beta chains listed next were all sequenced from one sample in a study of blood T cell repertoires in COVID-19 (dated by TCRdb to the early 2020s). Library prep was done by the immunoSEQ multiplex PCR assay. As stored in TCRdb, this immuneACCESS dataset retains in-frame rearrangements with V and J assigned. A fraction of the clones does not appear; measured against another copy, unresolved V genes explain less than half of the discrepancy, and the remainder lacks a known reason. A total of roughly 340,000 clones appear in this sample, 80% to 90% of them only once. The ten largest account for 1.9% of the sample. Sequences were obtained from PBMCs or T cells enriched from blood (not recorded which). All receptors come from a man in his forties in a cohort exposed to, infected with or recovered from COVID-19 (not recorded which).

This chain's CDR3 is CASSPPTGSVYGYTF. The DNA of the CDR3 is TGTGCCAGCTCACCTCCGACAGGGAGCGTCTATGGCTACACCTTC. The J gene is TRBJ1-2, the V gene TRBV18, with 7 positions matching TRBD1. The CDR3 has 15 amino acids. Germline V gene lookup returns CDR1 KGHSH and CDR2 LQKENI. Trimming took 3 bases from V and 4 from J; bases not matched to a gene: 8.

This chain connects TRBV28 to TRBJ1-4; TRBD1 matches at 10 bases. V was clipped by 5 bases and J by 4 bases; unmatched bases: 4. Per germline, CDR1 MDHEN and CDR2 SYDVKM. This CDR3 contains 15 residues. CDR3: CASSVRTGGNEKLFF. The CDR3 coding sequence is TGTGCCAGCAGTGTCCGGACAGGGGGTAATGAAAAACTGTTTTTT.

V gene TRBV18 combines with J gene TRBJ2-2; 9 positions agree with TRBD2. The CDR3 runs 18 residues. With V trimmed by 5 bases and J by 3 bases, 13 bases remained unmatched. Germline assignment: CDR1 KGHSH and CDR2 LQKENI. For the CDR3, the DNA is TGTGCCAGCTCAAGCGGAGTGGCGGGAGGGCCTGACACCGGGGAGCTGTTTTTT. This translates into CASSSGVAGGPDTGELFF.

The CDR3 protein is CASSMTSGRFRETQYF. The CDR3 region has the DNA TGTGCCAGCAGCATGACTAGCGGGAGATTTCGGGAGACCCAGTACTTC. The chain carries TRBV13 and TRBJ2-5; 12 positions agree with TRBD2. In germline, CDR1 is PRHDT, CDR2 FYEKMQ (reference sequence). J lost 5 bases, V lost 5 bases, and 9 bases had no gene match. The CDR3 consists of 16 residues. Drawing the rest from reference TRBV13 and TRBJ2-5, the complete variable domain is AAGVIQSPRHLIKEKRETATLKCYPIPRHDTVYWYQQGPGQDPQFLISFYEKMQSDKGSIPDRFSAQQFSDYHSELNMSSLELGDSALYFCASSMTSGRFRETQYFGPGTRLLVL.

To note about this clone: The sample holds other DNA sequences that translate to the same CDR3. The rearrangement links TRBV7-2 to TRBJ1-1; 10 bases agree with TRBD1. The CDR3 covers 14 residues. The V gene's germline CDR1 is SGHTA and CDR2 FQGNSA. The ends lost 1 base at V and 4 bases at J; junction bases unmatched: 0. Here the CDR3 reads CASSLGQGATEAFF. Written as DNA, the CDR3 is TGTGCCAGCAGCTTAGGACAGGGGGCCACTGAAGCTTTCTTT. The full variable domain, in which reference TRBV7-2 and TRBJ1-1 provide the parts outside the CDR3, is GAGVSQSPSNKVTEKGKDVELRCDPISGHTALYWYRQSLGQGLEFLIYFQGNSAPDKSGLPSDRFSAERTGGSVSTLTIQRTQQEDSAVYLCASSLGQGATEAFFGQGTRLTVV.

The chain has TRBV28 and TRBJ1-2, with 10 bases lining up with TRBD1. The CDR3 has 15 amino acids. Trimming cost V 7 bases and J 5 bases; bases outside gene matches: 10. CDR1 and CDR2 from the germline V gene are MDHEN and SYDVKM. The CDR3 nucleotides are TGTGCCAGCACCACCTCCCCGGGACAGGGGTATGGCTACACCTTC. Protein product: CASTTSPGQGYGYTF.

The V and J genes are TRBV23-1 and TRBJ2-1; TRBD2 matches 12 bases. TRBV23-1 is designated an ORF whose function remains uncertain. This CDR3 has 16 residues. Trimming cost V 3 bases and J 6 bases; bases outside gene matches: 6. The CDR3 bases are TGCGCCAGCAGTCATCCTCTAGCGGGAGGGCGCAATGAGCAGTTCTTC. Translating it yields CASSHPLAGGRNEQFF.

V usage is TRBV11-2 and J usage is TRBJ2-6; D gene uncertain. CDR3 length equals 16 residues. Germline assignment: CDR1 SGHAT and CDR2 FQNNGV. V was trimmed by 6 bases and J by 0 bases, leaving 12 bases between them. The CDR3 sequence is CASSSRIFSGANVLTF. The CDR3 region has the DNA TGTGCCAGCAGTTCCAGGATCTTCTCTGGGGCCAACGTCCTGACTTTC.

The chain employs TRBV28 and TRBJ1-2; D not resolved. The ends were cut back, 2 bases at V and 8 bases at J, with 24 bases in the middle. The CDR3 spans 17 residues. The V gene's germline CDR1 is MDHEN and CDR2 SYDVKM. This CDR3 is CASSLLYQLAGRRGYTF. The CDR3 coding sequence is TGTGCCAGCAGTTTACTCTACCAACTAGCTGGAAGGCGAGGCTACACCTTC.

This clone was seen once. The chain carries TRBV9 and TRBJ1-3; 8 positions agree with TRBD1. This CDR3 is 16 amino acids long. CDR1 is SGDLS and CDR2 is YYNGEE in the germline V gene. V was clipped by 4 bases and J by 4 bases; unmatched bases: 10. CDR3 region: CASSSSRGPRGNTIYF. Here the CDR3 DNA reads TGTGCCAGCAGCTCAAGCAGGGGGCCAAGGGGAAACACCATATATTTT.

This rearrangement joins TRBV6-5 to TRBJ1-4; TRBD1 matches 10 bases. Trimming at V came to 4 bases and at J to 5 bases, leaving 4 bases not matched to a gene. Per the germline V gene, CDR1 is MNHEY and CDR2 is SVGAGI. The CDR3 consists of 15 residues. The CDR3 region is CASSSPGQGNEKLFF. The CDR3 DNA follows: TGTGCCAGCAGTTCTCCGGGACAGGGGAATGAAAAACTGTTTTTT.

The rearrangement uses TRBV7-3 and TRBJ1-1, with D possibly being TRBD1 (5 bases). In germline, CDR1 is SGHTA, CDR2 FQGTGA. The V and J ends lost 5 bases and 2 bases respectively, with 9 bases between them. This CDR3 is 13 amino acids long. The CDR3 DNA follows: TGTGCCAGCAGCATTCAGGGAAACACTGAAGCTTTCTTT. This codes for CASSIQGNTEAFF.

The genes are TRBV29-1 and TRBJ2-7; 8 bases align to TRBD1. Germline trimming cut 4 bases from V and 5 bases from J; bases unmatched to any gene: 10. The CDR3 loop spans 14 amino acids. The V gene's germline CDR1 is SQVTM and CDR2 ANQGSEA. The CDR3 DNA is TGCAGCGTTGTAGCTGACAGGGGTTTCGACGAGCAGTACTTC. This encodes CSVVADRGFDEQYF.

The chain is built from TRBV29-1 and TRBJ2-3; 7 bases fit TRBD1. The CDR3 contains 15 residues. Germline V gene lookup returns CDR1 SQVTM and CDR2 ANQGSEA. Losses at the gene ends were 5 bases for V and 1 base for J; bases not matched to a gene: 9. CDR3 bases: TGCAGCGTTTCCAGGAACAGGGGAGGCACAGATACGCAGTATTTT. Translation gives CSVSRNRGGTDTQYF.

The chain recombines TRBV5-1 with TRBJ1-4; 10 bases line up with TRBD1. Trimming at V came to 2 bases and at J to 8 bases, leaving 3 bases not matched to a gene. The CDR3 is 14 amino acids. The germline gives CDR1 SGHRS, CDR2 YFSETQ. The CDR3 nucleotides read TGCGCCAGCAGCTTTCCGGACAGGGGGGAAAAACTGTTTTTT. It translates to CASSFPDRGEKLFF.

The J gene is TRBJ2-1, the V gene TRBV10-1; D not resolved. Germline V CDR1 and CDR2: WNHNN, SYGVQD (reference sequence). Trimming removed 3 bases at V and 0 bases at J, with 6 bases between. This CDR3 is built from 14 residues. The CDR3 loop reads CASSEQLSYNEQFF. Written as DNA, the CDR3 is TGCGCCAGCAGTGAACAGCTCTCCTACAATGAGCAGTTCTTC.

Note on this clone: The same CDR3 can be traced to other DNA sequences in this sample. The chain uses TRBV18 and TRBJ1-1; TRBD1 matches at 8 bases. The CDR3 covers 14 residues. With 5 bases clipped from V and 1 base from J, the junction kept 3 bases outside the gene matches. The germline gives CDR1 KGHSH, CDR2 LQKENI. This CDR3 is CASSFGTGNTEAFF. DNA of the CDR3: TGTGCCAGCTCATTCGGGACAGGGAACACTGAAGCTTTCTTT.

The chain couples TRBV7-9 to TRBJ2-2; 8 nucleotides match TRBD1. With V trimmed by 10 bases and J by 2 bases, 3 bases remained unmatched. Germline V gives CDR1 SEHNR, CDR2 FQNEAQ (reference sequence). CDR3 length: 13 residues. DNA for the CDR3: TGTGCCAACGACAGGGGAAACACCGGGGAGCTGTTTTTT. Amino acid sequence: CANDRGNTGELFF.

The chain links TRBV19 to TRBJ1-2; D is uncertain. Germline assignment: CDR1 LNHDA and CDR2 SQIVND (reference sequence). V gave up 7 bases and J gave up 2 bases, with 17 bases separating them. The CDR3 runs 15 residues. This CDR3 is CASIPSAHWNYGYTF. CDR3 sequence (DNA): TGTGCCAGTATCCCGTCCGCACATTGGAACTATGGCTACACCTTC.

The DNA for the CDR3 is TGTGCCAGCAGTCCTCCCCTTGGTAGCGGGAAAGGAGATACGCAGTATTTT. Translated, it gives CASSPPLGSGKGDTQYF. The genes are TRBV6-6 and TRBJ2-3; 8 positions match TRBD2. J lost 5 bases, V lost 5 bases, and 15 bases had no gene match. From germline, CDR1 is MNHNY and CDR2 SVGAGI (reference sequence). This CDR3 is built from 17 residues.

The chain carries TRBV14 and TRBJ2-1; 14 bases align to TRBD2. CDR1 is SGHDN and CDR2 is FVKESK in the germline V gene. V lost 2 bases, J lost 2 bases, and 5 bases stayed unmatched. The CDR3 contains 18 residues. The CDR3 region is CASSQKTSGRAAYNEQFF. The CDR3 coding sequence is TGTGCCAGCAGCCAAAAGACTAGCGGGAGGGCCGCCTACAATGAGCAGTTCTTC.